Below are 15 T cell receptor beta chains sequenced from a single sample in a study of blood T cell repertoires in COVID-19. Generated by immunoSEQ multiplex PCR, the TCRdb table keeps only in-frame clones and is missing some. This table holds tens of thousands of clones, around 84% found once. Sequencing used peripheral blood. These receptors were taken from a woman aged 80 or over in a cohort sampled during active or convalescent COVID-19.

The V gene is TRBV11-3, the J gene TRBJ2-5; no clear D. Trimming left V 3 bases short and J 3 bases short, with 5 bases between. Germline loops: CDR1 SGHNT, CDR2 YENEEA. This CDR3 has 12 residues. CDR3 nucleotides: TGTGCCAGCAGCTTTCGCGAAGAGACCCAGTACTTC. This translates into CASSFREETQYF.

This chain joins TRBV5-1 and TRBJ2-2; 11 positions agree with TRBD2. Germline V gives CDR1 SGHRS, CDR2 YFSETQ. This CDR3 has 16 amino acids. V shed 4 bases and J 7 bases; nucleotides not matched to a gene: 9. CDR3 sequence reads: CASSPLAGGPHGELFF. The CDR3 DNA reads as TGCGCCAGCAGCCCCTTAGCGGGAGGGCCACACGGGGAGCTGTTTTTT.

The rearrangement links TRBV7-9 to TRBJ2-2; 7 bases match TRBD1. Germline CDR1 and CDR2: SEHNR and FQNEAQ (reference sequence). With 4 bases clipped from V and 1 base from J, the junction kept 3 bases outside the gene matches. The length of the CDR3 is 15 residues. The CDR3 DNA reads as TGTGCCAGCAGCTACCGGACAGGGAACACCGGGGAGCTGTTTTTT. Translated: CASSYRTGNTGELFF.

This clone was observed a few times. V and J are TRBV4-1 and TRBJ1-6; 7 positions match TRBD1. From germline, CDR1 is MGHRA and CDR2 YSYEKL. With V trimmed by 3 bases and J by 5 bases, 4 bases remained unmatched. This CDR3 has 15 residues. The CDR3 DNA reads as TGCGCCAGCAGCCACCGCGACAGGGATAATTCACCCCTCCACTTT. It encodes CASSHRDRDNSPLHF.

V usage is TRBV2 and J usage is TRBJ2-5; D is unclear. Germline values: CDR1 SNHLY, CDR2 FYNNEI. V was clipped by 5 bases and J by 4 bases, with 8 bases between them. The CDR3 contains 12 residues. DNA for the CDR3: TGTGCCAGCAGTAGCGTGGGAGAGACCCAGTACTTC. Encoded protein: CASSSVGETQYF.

The V and J genes are TRBV10-3 and TRBJ1-2; 10 bases are a match to TRBD1. J was trimmed by 4 bases and V by 2 bases; bases with no gene match: 7. CDR1 ENHRY and CDR2 SYGVKD come from the germline V gene. CDR3 length: 16 residues. For the CDR3, the DNA is TGTGCCATCAGTGAGCCTAGGGACAGGGGAACCTATGGCTACACCTTC. Translated: CAISEPRDRGTYGYTF.

V usage is TRBV11-3 and J usage is TRBJ1-3; 7 nucleotides match TRBD1. Trimming took 5 bases from V and 2 from J; bases not matched to a gene: 9. The CDR3 totals 16 residues. Germline V gene data show CDR1 as SGHNT and CDR2 as YENEEA. The CDR3 coding sequence is TGTGCCAGCAGCACCCGCCCCCAGGGGGCTGGAAACACCATATATTTT. Translating it yields CASSTRPQGAGNTIYF. Together with reference TRBV11-3 and TRBJ1-3, the CDR3 gives the full variable domain: EAGVVQSPRYKIIEKKQPVAFWCNPISGHNTLYWYLQNLGQGPELLIRYENEEAVDDSQLPKDRFSAERLKGVDSTLKIQPAELGDSAVYLCASSTRPQGAGNTIYFGEGSWLTVV.

The V and J genes are TRBV18 and TRBJ1-5, with D possibly TRBD1 on 6 matching bases. The CDR3 sequence is 18 residues long. With 3 bases removed from V and 6 bases from J, the gap between germline ends came to 24 bases. CDR1 KGHSH and CDR2 LQKENI come from the germline V gene. CDR3 protein: CASSPPRGGGLGIQPQHF. In DNA, the CDR3 is TGTGCCAGCTCACCTCCCAGAGGTGGGGGCTTAGGTATTCAGCCCCAGCATTTT.

The genes are TRBV11-2 and TRBJ2-3; 10 bases fit TRBD2. J gave up 2 bases and V 7 bases, and 6 bases lay outside the gene matches. The germline V gene has CDR1 SGHAT and CDR2 FQNNGV. This CDR3 comprises 15 residues. Here the CDR3 reads CASMLAGVPTDTQYF. Here the CDR3 DNA reads TGTGCCAGCATGCTAGCGGGAGTGCCCACAGATACGCAGTATTTT.

The chain employs TRBV5-1 and TRBJ2-1; D is possibly TRBD1 (6 bases). Germline loops: CDR1 SGHRS, CDR2 YFSETQ. This CDR3 has 15 amino acids. Trimming removed 5 bases from V and 3 bases from J, with 15 bases in between. CDR3 region: CASRSGGGLYNEQFF. The CDR3, as DNA: TGCGCCAGCAGATCGGGTGGGGGCCTCTACAATGAGCAGTTCTTC.

CDR3 sequence reads: CASSTHGTGVSNQPQHF. CDR3 DNA sequence: TGTGCCAGCAGCACACACGGGACAGGGGTTAGCAATCAGCCCCAGCATTTT. This chain uses TRBV27 with TRBJ1-5; 10 positions agree with TRBD1. The CDR3 has 17 residues. Germline lookup yields CDR1 MNHEY and CDR2 SMNVEV (reference sequence). V lost 6 bases and J lost 0; bases outside the gene matches: 8.

The CDR3 sequence: CASSARLAGGGTDTQYF. The CDR3 DNA is TGCGCCAGCAGCGCCCGACTAGCGGGAGGAGGCACAGATACGCAGTATTTT. The chain couples TRBV5-1 to TRBJ2-3, with 13 bases identical to TRBD2. The junction had 6 bases not matched to a gene; V was cut back by 4 bases and J by 1 base. The CDR3 sequence is 17 residues long. The germline V gene encodes CDR1 SGHRS and CDR2 YFSETQ.

The V gene is TRBV10-1, the J gene TRBJ2-2; a possible D gene is TRBD2 (6 bases). The germline gives CDR1 WNHNN, CDR2 SYGVQD (reference sequence). The V end was cut by 7 bases, the J end by 4 bases, with 10 bases between. This CDR3 contains 13 residues. The CDR3 loop is CASTGSSTGELFF. In DNA, the CDR3 is TGCGCCAGCACCGGGAGTAGCACCGGGGAGCTGTTTTTT.

The CDR3 spells CASSGTQGVVNQPQHF. The DNA for the CDR3 is TGTGCCAGCAGCGGAACCCAGGGGGTTGTCAATCAGCCCCAGCATTTT. This chain connects TRBV28 to TRBJ1-5; TRBD1 matches at 7 bases. Germline V gene sequence: CDR1 MDHEN, CDR2 SYDVKM. Trimming at V came to 6 bases and at J to 3 bases, leaving 11 bases not matched to a gene. CDR3 length equals 16 residues.

The V call is TRBV19, the J call TRBJ1-2; 7 bases agree with TRBD1. Germline trimming cut 5 bases from V and 4 bases from J; bases unmatched to any gene: 4. The CDR3 runs 13 residues. Germline CDR1 reads LNHDA; CDR2 reads SQIVND (reference sequence). For the CDR3, the DNA is TGTGCCAGTAGTGTACAGGGGACCTATGGCTACACCTTC. This sequence encodes CASSVQGTYGYTF.